Below, one T cell receptor beta chain is given with its context. The antigen is undetermined. The V gene's germline CDR1 is SGHKS and CDR2 YYEKEE (reference sequence). Trimming shortened V by 1 base and J by 2 bases, and 7 bases separated the two germline ends. CDR3 length: 13 residues. The data were obtained in a study of T cell responses to AZD1222 COVID-19 vaccine. Points from the study as a whole: No day 14 peak samples; only post-peak repertoires were characterized.

The data were produced by immunoSEQ multiplex PCR, yet TCRdb's version contains in-frame clones alone and is incomplete. The sample lists 150,000 to 200,000 clones; 90% were seen once. The input for sequencing was peripheral blood, taken on day 0 of AZD1222 vaccination. The chain has TRBV5-5 and TRBJ2-7; D unresolved. The sequence was collected from an adult in good health. The CDR3 is CASSLKRAYEQYF. DNA of the CDR3: TGTGCCAGCAGCTTGAAAAGAGCCTACGAGCAGTACTTC.